This T cell receptor beta chain was sequenced in a study of shared clonotypes between healthy human individuals. The wider study: Aged between 18 and 49, the donors were two women and three men.

The study, taken as a whole, reports: Researchers sampled blood only, noting tissue repertoires likely differ.

CDR1 KGHSH and CDR2 LQKENI come from the germline V gene. The CDR3 loop spans 14 amino acids. Trimming cost V 7 bases and J 3 bases, with 16 bases left between them. A note on this clone: Its antigen is not known.

Unsorted PBMCs provided DNA that was sequenced on ten immunoSEQ deep assay plates. The table came from immunoSEQ multiplex PCR; TCRdb's copy has only in-frame clones and leaves some out. The table has approximately 500,000 clones, 79% seen once. The receptor's source is a woman in her thirties or forties in good health. Some clones in this sample may be carry-over from other donors' samples. Sequencing was done on a sample of PBMCs. This chain links TRBV18 with TRBJ2-7, with D tentatively TRBD2 (6 bases). The DNA of the CDR3 is TGTGCCAGCTATCGGCGGGACCCAGACTACGAGCAGTACTTC. It translates to CASYRRDPDYEQYF.